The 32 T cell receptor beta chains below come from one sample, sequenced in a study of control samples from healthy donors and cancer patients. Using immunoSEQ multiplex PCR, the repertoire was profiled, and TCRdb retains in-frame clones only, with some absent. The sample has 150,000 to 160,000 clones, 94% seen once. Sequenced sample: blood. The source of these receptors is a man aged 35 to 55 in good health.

CDR3 sequence: CASSLTLAGGGEQFF. In nucleotides, the CDR3 is TGTGCCAGCAGTTTAACCCTAGCGGGGGGGGGTGAGCAGTTCTTC. The J gene is TRBJ2-1, the V gene TRBV28; 12 bases map to TRBD2. With V trimmed by 2 bases and J by 9 bases, 5 bases remained unmatched. The CDR3 has 15 residues. Germline CDR1 reads MDHEN; CDR2 reads SYDVKM.

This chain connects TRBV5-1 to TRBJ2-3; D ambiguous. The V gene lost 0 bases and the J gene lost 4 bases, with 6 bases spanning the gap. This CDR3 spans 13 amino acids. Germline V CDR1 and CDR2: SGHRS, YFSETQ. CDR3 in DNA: TGCGCCAGCAGCTTGGCCTCGCCAGATACGCAGTATTTT. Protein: CASSLASPDTQYF.

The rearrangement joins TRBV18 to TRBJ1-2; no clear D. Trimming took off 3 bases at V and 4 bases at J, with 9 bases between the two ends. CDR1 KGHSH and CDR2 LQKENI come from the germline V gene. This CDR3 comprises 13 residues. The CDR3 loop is CASSPDLSYGYTF. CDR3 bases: TGTGCCAGCTCACCGGACCTATCCTATGGCTACACCTTC.

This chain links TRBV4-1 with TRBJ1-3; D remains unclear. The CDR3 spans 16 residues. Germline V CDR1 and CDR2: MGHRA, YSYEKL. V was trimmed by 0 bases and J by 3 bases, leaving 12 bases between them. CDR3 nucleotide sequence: TGCGCCAGCAGCCAAGATGACGGAAGCCTTGGAAACACCATATATTTT. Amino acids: CASSQDDGSLGNTIYF.

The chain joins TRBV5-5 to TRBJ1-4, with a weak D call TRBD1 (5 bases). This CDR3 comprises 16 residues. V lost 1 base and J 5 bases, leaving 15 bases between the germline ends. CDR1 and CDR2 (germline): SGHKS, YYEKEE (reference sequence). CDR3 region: CASSLKWDSLNEKLFF. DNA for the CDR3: TGTGCCAGCAGCTTGAAATGGGACTCCCTAAATGAAAAACTGTTTTTT. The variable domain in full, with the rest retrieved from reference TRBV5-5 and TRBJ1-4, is DAGVTQSPTHLIKTRGQQVTLRCSPISGHKSVSWYQQVLGQGPQFIFQYYEKEERGRGNFPDRFSARQFPNYSSELNVNALLLGDSALYLCASSLKWDSLNEKLFFGSGTQLSVL.

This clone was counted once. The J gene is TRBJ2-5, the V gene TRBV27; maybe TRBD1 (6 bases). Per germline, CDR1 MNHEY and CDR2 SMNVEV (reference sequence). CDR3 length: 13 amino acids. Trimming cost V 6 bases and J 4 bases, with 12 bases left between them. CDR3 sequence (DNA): TGTGCCAGCAGGACAGGTCCAATAGAGACCCAGTACTTC. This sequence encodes CASRTGPIETQYF.

In DNA, the CDR3 is TGTGCCAGCAGCGGGTTGGCAGGGGGTAATGAAAAACTGTTTTTT. Amino acids: CASSGLAGGNEKLFF. The chain employs TRBV9 and TRBJ1-4, with 7 bases lining up with TRBD1. The V gene end was trimmed by 3 bases and the J gene end by 4 bases; junction bases not matched to a gene: 6. CDR1 and CDR2 (germline): SGDLS, YYNGEE. The length of the CDR3 is 15 residues.

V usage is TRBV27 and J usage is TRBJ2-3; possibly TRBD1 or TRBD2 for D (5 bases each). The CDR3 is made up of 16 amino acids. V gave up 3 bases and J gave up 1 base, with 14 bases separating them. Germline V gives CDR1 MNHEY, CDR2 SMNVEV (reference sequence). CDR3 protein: CASSLSFRGGTDTQYF. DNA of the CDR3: TGTGCCAGCAGTTTGTCCTTTCGAGGGGGCACAGATACGCAGTATTTT.

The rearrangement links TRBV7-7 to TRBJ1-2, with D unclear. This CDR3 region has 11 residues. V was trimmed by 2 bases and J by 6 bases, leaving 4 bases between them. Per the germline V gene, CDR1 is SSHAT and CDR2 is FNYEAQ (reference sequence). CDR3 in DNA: TGTGCCAGCAGCTTACAGGATGGCTACACCTTC. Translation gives CASSLQDGYTF.

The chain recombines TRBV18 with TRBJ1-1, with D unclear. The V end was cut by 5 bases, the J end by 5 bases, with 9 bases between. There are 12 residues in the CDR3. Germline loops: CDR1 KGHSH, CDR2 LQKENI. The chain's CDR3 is CASSFWRTEAFF. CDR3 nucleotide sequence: TGTGCCAGCTCATTTTGGAGGACTGAAGCTTTCTTT.

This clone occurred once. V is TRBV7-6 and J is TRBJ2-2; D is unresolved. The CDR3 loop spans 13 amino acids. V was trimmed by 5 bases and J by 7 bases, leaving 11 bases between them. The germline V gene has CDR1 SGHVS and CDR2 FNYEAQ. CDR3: CASSPPGGGELFF. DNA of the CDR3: TGTGCCAGCAGCCCCCCCGGTGGCGGGGAGCTGTTTTTT.

Written as DNA, the CDR3 is TGTGCCAGTAGTCCGGGAGCGTATAATGAAAAACTGTTTTTT. Its protein product is CASSPGAYNEKLFF. The rearrangement links TRBV19 to TRBJ1-4, with D unresolved. V dropped 5 bases and J dropped 4 bases, with 11 bases sitting between them. This CDR3 spans 14 amino acids. Per the germline V gene, CDR1 is LNHDA and CDR2 is SQIVND (reference sequence).

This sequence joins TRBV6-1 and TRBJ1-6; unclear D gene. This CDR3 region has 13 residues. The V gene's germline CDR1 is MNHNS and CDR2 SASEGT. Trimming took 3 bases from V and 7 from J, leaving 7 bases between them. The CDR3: CASSDQYNSPLHF. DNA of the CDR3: TGTGCCAGCAGTGACCAGTACAATTCACCCCTCCACTTT.

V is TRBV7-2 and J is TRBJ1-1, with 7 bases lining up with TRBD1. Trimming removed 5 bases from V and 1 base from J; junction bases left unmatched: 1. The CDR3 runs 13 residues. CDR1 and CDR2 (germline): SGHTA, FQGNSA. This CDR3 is CASSRDRNTEAFF. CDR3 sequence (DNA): TGTGCCAGCAGCCGGGACAGGAACACTGAAGCTTTCTTT.

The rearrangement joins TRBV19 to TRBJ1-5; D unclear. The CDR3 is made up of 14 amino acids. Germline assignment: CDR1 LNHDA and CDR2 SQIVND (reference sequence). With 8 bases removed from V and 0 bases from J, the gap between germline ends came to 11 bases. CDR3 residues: CASQEEYSNQPQHF. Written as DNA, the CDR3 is TGTGCCAGTCAGGAGGAATATAGCAATCAGCCCCAGCATTTT.

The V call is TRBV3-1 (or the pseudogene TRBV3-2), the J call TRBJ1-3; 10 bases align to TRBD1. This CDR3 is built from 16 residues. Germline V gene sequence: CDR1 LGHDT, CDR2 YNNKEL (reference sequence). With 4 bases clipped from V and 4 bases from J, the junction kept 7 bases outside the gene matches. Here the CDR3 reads CASSLGGQGTGNTIYF. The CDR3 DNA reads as TGTGCCAGCAGCCTGGGGGGACAGGGGACAGGAAACACCATATATTTT.

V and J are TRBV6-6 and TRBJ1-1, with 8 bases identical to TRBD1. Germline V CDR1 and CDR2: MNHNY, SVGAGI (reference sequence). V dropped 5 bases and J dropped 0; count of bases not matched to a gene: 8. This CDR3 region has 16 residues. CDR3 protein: CASSRGQGRLNTEAFF. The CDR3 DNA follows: TGTGCCAGCAGTCGCGGACAGGGCCGACTGAACACTGAAGCTTTCTTT.

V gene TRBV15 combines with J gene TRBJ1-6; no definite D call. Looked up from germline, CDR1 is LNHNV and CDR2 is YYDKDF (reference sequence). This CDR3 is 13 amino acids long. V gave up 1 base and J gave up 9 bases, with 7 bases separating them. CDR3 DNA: TGTGCCACCAGCAGAGCCTTGGGTTCACCCCTCCACTTT. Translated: CATSRALGSPLHF.

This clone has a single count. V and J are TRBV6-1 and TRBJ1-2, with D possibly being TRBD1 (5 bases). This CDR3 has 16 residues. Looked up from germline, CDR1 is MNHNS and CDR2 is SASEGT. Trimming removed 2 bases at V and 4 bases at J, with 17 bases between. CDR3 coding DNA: TGTGCCAGCAGTGAAAACAGGCCGAACTCACCCTATGGCTACACCTTC. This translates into CASSENRPNSPYGYTF.

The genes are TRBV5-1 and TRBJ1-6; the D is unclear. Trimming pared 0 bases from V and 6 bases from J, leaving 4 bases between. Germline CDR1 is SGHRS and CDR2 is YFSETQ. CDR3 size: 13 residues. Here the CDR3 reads CASSLGTNSPLHF. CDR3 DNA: TGCGCCAGCAGCTTGGGGACTAATTCACCCCTCCACTTT.

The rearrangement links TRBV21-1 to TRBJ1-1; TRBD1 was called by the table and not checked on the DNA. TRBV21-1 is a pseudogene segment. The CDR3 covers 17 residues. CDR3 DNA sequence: TGTGCCAGCAGCAAAGGGCGAGGGGGCGCCATGAACACTGAAGCTTTCTTT. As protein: CASSKGRGGAMNTEAFF.

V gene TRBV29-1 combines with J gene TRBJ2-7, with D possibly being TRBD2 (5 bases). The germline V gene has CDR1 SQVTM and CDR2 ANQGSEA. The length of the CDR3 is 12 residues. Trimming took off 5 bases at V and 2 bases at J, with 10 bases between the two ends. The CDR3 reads CSVQGGPYEQYF. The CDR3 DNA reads TGCAGCGTTCAAGGAGGCCCCTACGAGCAGTACTTC.

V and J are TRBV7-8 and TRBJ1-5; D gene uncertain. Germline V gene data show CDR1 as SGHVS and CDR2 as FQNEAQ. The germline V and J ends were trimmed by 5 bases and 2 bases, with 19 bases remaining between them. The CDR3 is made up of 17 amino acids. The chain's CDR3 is CASSPLAAGSGNQPQHF. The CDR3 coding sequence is TGTGCCAGCAGCCCACTAGCCGCGGGGTCAGGCAATCAGCCCCAGCATTTT.

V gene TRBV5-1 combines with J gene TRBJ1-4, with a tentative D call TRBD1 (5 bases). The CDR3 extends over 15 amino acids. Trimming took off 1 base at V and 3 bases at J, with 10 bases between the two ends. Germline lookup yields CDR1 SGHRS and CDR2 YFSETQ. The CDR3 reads CASSLTGESNEKLFF. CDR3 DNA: TGCGCCAGCAGCTTGACGGGGGAGTCTAATGAAAAACTGTTTTTT.

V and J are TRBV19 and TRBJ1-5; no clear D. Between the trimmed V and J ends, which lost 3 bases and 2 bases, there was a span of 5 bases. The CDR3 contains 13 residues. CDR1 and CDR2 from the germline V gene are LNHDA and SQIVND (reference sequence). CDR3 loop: CASSMLGNQPQHF. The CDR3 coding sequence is TGTGCCAGTAGTATGCTGGGCAATCAGCCCCAGCATTTT.

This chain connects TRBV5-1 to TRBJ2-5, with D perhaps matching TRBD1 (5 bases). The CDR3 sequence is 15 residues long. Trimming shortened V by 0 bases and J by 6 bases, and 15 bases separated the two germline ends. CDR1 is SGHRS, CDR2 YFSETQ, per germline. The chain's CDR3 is CASSLAAGLEKTQYF. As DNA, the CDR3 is TGCGCCAGCAGCTTGGCAGCAGGGCTAGAAAAGACCCAGTACTTC.

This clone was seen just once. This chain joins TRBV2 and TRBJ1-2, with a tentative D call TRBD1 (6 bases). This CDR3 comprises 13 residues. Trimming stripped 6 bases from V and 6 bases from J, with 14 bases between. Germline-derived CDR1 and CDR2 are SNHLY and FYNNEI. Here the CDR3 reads CASREDRTNGYTF. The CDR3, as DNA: TGTGCCAGCAGAGAGGACAGAACTAATGGCTACACCTTC.

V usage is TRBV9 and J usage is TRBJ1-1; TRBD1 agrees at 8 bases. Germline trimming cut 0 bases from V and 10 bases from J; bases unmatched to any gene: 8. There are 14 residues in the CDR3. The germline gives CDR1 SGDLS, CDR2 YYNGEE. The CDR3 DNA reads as TGTGCCAGCAGCGTAGAGGGGACAGGCCAAGGAGCTTTCTTT. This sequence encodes CASSVEGTGQGAFF.

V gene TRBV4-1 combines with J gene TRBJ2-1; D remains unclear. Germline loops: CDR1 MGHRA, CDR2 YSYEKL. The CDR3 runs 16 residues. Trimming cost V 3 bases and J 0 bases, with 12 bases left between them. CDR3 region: CASSQPLSSSYNEQFF. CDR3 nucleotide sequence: TGCGCCAGCAGCCAGCCCTTATCGAGCTCCTACAATGAGCAGTTCTTC.

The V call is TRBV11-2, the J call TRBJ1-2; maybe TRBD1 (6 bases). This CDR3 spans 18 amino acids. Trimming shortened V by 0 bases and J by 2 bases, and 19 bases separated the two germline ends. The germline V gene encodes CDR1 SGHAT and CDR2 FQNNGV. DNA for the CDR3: TGTGCCAGCAGCTTAGATAGGGTGGGCGGGGGGCCCAACTATGGCTACACCTTC. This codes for CASSLDRVGGGPNYGYTF.

Here the CDR3 reads CASSPRNRGISYTF. The DNA for the CDR3 is TGTGCCAGCAGTCCTCGCAATAGGGGTATTAGCTACACCTTC. J is TRBJ1-2 and V is TRBV28; the D gene is possibly TRBD1 (5 bases). The V gene lost 5 bases and the J gene lost 9 bases, with 19 bases spanning the gap. Germline V gene sequence: CDR1 MDHEN, CDR2 SYDVKM. This CDR3 is 14 amino acids long.

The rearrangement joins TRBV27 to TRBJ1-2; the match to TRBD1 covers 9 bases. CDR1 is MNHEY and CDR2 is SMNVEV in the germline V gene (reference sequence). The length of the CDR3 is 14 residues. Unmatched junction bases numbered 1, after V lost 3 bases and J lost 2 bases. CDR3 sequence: CASSFGTGNYGYTF. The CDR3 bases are TGTGCCAGCAGTTTCGGGACAGGGAACTATGGCTACACCTTC.